This T cell receptor beta chain was sequenced in a study of T-cell memory formation after mild COVID-19. For the study at large: The study found TCR clusters largely donor specific.

The CDR3 runs to 14 residues. V dropped 5 bases and J dropped 6 bases, with 16 bases sitting between them. Sample barcodes and UMIs were carried by the TCR alpha and TCR beta cDNA libraries that 5'RACE generated with constant-segment primers. In TCRdb, the 5' RACE reads were re-called with MiXCR into one record per CDR3 protein. The sample includes 260,000 or so distinct CDR3 sequences, approximately 16% of them seen just once. This clonotype was picked up a small number of times. The sample was PBMCs or a T cell subset sorted from them (not recorded which). This sequence joins TRBV12-3 or TRBV12-4 and TRBJ1-1, with a possible D match to TRBD1 (5 bases). The receptor was derived from a man in his late teens or twenties who had mild COVID-19 (a few samples of this study predate the infection). Cell type and time point are not known. This CDR3 reads CASSLTGTEAEAFF. The CDR3 region has the DNA TGTGCCAGCAGTCTCACCGGGACGGAGGCTGAAGCTTTCTTT.